This passage covers 15 T cell receptor beta chains from one sample sequenced in a study of Tregs in tolerant kidney transplant recipients. Clones were read by immunoSEQ multiplex PCR, and TCRdb kept only the in-frame ones, dropping some. This sample has tens of thousands of clones, with roughly nine tenths found just once. Sample: Tregs from blood. Receptors originate from a human donor in good health.

This clone was seen a few times. The J gene is TRBJ2-2, the V gene TRBV7-9; no definite D call. The CDR3 spans 11 residues. V was shortened by 5 bases and J by 2 bases, with 0 bases between the two germline ends. Per the germline V gene, CDR1 is SEHNR and CDR2 is FQNEAQ (reference sequence). CDR3 sequence (DNA): TGTGCCAGCAGCAACACCGGGGAGCTGTTTTTT. This gives the protein CASSNTGELFF. The full variable domain, in which reference TRBV7-9 and TRBJ2-2 provide the parts outside the CDR3, is DTGVSQNPRHKITKRGQNVTFRCDPISEHNRLYWYRQTLGQGPEFLTYFQNEAQLEKSRLLSDRFSAERPKGSFSTLEIQRTEQGDSAMYLCASSNTGELFFGEGSRLTVL.

V and J are TRBV5-1 and TRBJ2-5; D is possibly TRBD1 or TRBD2 (7 bases each). The last part of the DNA fits TRBJ2-7 better; the J call may be wrong. Germline assignment: CDR1 SGHRS and CDR2 YFSETQ. CDR3 size: 14 residues. DNA of the CDR3: TGCGCCAGCAGCCGGGGAGGGGGCGAGTACGAGCAGTACTTC. Its protein is CASSRGGGEYEQYF.

The chain is built from TRBV5-4 and TRBJ2-7, with D tentatively TRBD2 (6 bases). This CDR3 is 14 amino acids long. Germline assignment: CDR1 SGHNT and CDR2 YYREEE (reference sequence). Trimming took 3 bases from V and 2 from J, leaving 12 bases between them. The CDR3 region is CASSWGLGTYEQYF. DNA for the CDR3: TGTGCCAGCAGCTGGGGACTGGGTACCTACGAGCAGTACTTC.

The genes are TRBV29-1 and TRBJ2-7; either TRBD1 or TRBD2 may supply D (5 bases each). The CDR3 runs to 13 residues. Germline V gene data show CDR1 as SQVTM and CDR2 as ANQGSEA. V lost 7 bases and J 6 bases, leaving 19 bases between the germline ends. CDR3 DNA sequence: TGCAGCGGGGCCGACGGGGCGTGGGGCGAGCAGTACTTC. Translated, it gives CSGADGAWGEQYF.

The V and J genes are TRBV18 and TRBJ2-7; 9 nucleotides align to TRBD1. This CDR3 has 17 amino acids. Germline CDR1 is KGHSH and CDR2 is LQKENI. The V gene end was trimmed by 3 bases and the J gene end by 2 bases; junction bases not matched to a gene: 11. The chain's CDR3 is CASSPPWGQGSTYEQYF. CDR3 DNA sequence: TGTGCCAGCTCACCTCCGTGGGGACAGGGCTCCACCTACGAGCAGTACTTC.

This chain connects TRBV25-1 to TRBJ2-7, with D tentatively TRBD2 (6 bases). V lost 3 bases and J 1 base, leaving 10 bases between the germline ends. The germline CDR1 and CDR2 sequences are MGHDK and SYGVNS. The CDR3 spans 14 residues. The CDR3 region has the DNA TGTGCCAGCAGTGACTTTGGGGGGTCCTACGAGCAGTACTTC. Translation gives CASSDFGGSYEQYF.

This clone was picked up one time. The chain couples TRBV19 to TRBJ1-5; 7 nucleotides match TRBD1. CDR3 length: 15 amino acids. V lost 6 bases and J lost 7; bases outside the gene matches: 12. Germline CDR1 and CDR2: LNHDA and SQIVND (reference sequence). In DNA, the CDR3 is TGTGCCAGTAGCCCATTGGGGACAGTGAACCAGCCCCAGCATTTT. Amino acid sequence: CASSPLGTVNQPQHF.

J is TRBJ1-2 and V is TRBV2, with a possible D match to TRBD1 (6 bases). Germline-derived CDR1 and CDR2 are SNHLY and FYNNEI. V lost 6 bases to trimming and J lost 7 bases, with 21 bases between them. CDR3 size: 15 residues. The CDR3 sequence: CASSPKTGLVGGYTF. The CDR3 nucleotides read TGTGCCAGCAGCCCAAAAACAGGGCTCGTCGGTGGCTACACCTTC.

V is TRBV18 and J is TRBJ2-7, with unresolved D. The CDR3 runs 14 residues. With 1 base removed from V and 7 bases from J, the gap between germline ends came to 14 bases. Germline lookup yields CDR1 KGHSH and CDR2 LQKENI. The CDR3, as DNA: TGTGCCAGCTCACCACGTCCCGATACCGAGGAGCAGTACTTC. Translating gives CASSPRPDTEEQYF.

The chain combines TRBV2 with TRBJ1-1, with D unclear. V was pared by 7 bases and J by 4 bases, with 16 bases between. The CDR3 length is 14 residues. Per germline, CDR1 SNHLY and CDR2 FYNNEI. The CDR3 DNA reads TGTGCCAGCAATGACCCCCCGGCAGTCACTGAAGCTTTCTTT. This translates into CASNDPPAVTEAFF.

The rearrangement uses TRBV7-9 and TRBJ1-2; D gene unclear. The CDR3 consists of 14 residues. CDR1 is SEHNR and CDR2 is FQNEAQ in the germline V gene (reference sequence). The V end lost 0 bases, the J end lost 8 bases, and 13 bases lay between the germline ends. CDR3 sequence (DNA): TGTGCCAGCAGCTTAGCGGCGGCAGTCGGCGGCTACACCTTC. It is translated as CASSLAAAVGGYTF.

The V gene is TRBV15, the J gene TRBJ2-1; 10 bases fit TRBD2. This CDR3 contains 14 residues. Germline-derived CDR1 and CDR2 are LNHNV and YYDKDF (reference sequence). J was trimmed by 8 bases and V by 3 bases; bases with no gene match: 4. DNA for the CDR3: TGTGCCACCAGCAGGGGACTAGCGACACATGAGCAGTTCTTC. It translates to CATSRGLATHEQFF.

This chain uses TRBV5-4 with TRBJ2-3; D not resolved. V lost 0 bases and J 6 bases, leaving 8 bases between the germline ends. The CDR3 spans 13 residues. Germline assignment: CDR1 SGHNT and CDR2 YYREEE (reference sequence). The CDR3 DNA is TGTGCCAGCAGCTTGGCTCGGGCCGATACGCAGTATTTT. It codes for CASSLARADTQYF.

This sequence joins TRBV12-5 and TRBJ1-4; TRBD1 is a possible D gene (5 bases). Looked up from germline, CDR1 is LGHNT and CDR2 is FRNRAP. The CDR3 consists of 14 residues. Trimming stripped 4 bases from V and 6 bases from J, with 12 bases between. CDR3 sequence reads: CASGWGGYYEKLFF. In DNA form, the CDR3 reads TGTGCTAGTGGTTGGGGGGGGTATTATGAAAAACTGTTTTTT.

The rearrangement uses TRBV10-3 and TRBJ1-1; the match to TRBD1 covers 8 bases. This CDR3 contains 13 residues. Germline CDR1 and CDR2: ENHRY and SYGVKD. The V gene end was trimmed by 7 bases and the J gene end by 5 bases; junction bases not matched to a gene: 6. The CDR3 DNA reads as TGTGCCATCACTGACAGGGGAGGGACTGAAGCTTTCTTT. Protein: CAITDRGGTEAFF.